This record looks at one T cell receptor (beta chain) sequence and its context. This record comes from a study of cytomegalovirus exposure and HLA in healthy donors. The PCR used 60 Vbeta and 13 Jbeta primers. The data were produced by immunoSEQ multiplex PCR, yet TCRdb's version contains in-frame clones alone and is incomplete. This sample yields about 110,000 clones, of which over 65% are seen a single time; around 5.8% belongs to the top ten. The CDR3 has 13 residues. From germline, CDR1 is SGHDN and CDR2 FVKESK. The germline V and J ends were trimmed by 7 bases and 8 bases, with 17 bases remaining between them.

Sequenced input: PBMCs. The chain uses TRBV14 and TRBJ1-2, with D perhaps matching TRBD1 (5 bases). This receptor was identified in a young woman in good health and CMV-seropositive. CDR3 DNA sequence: TGTGCCAGCAATTACGGGGGTTTTCTCGGCTACACCTTC. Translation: CASNYGGFLGYTF.